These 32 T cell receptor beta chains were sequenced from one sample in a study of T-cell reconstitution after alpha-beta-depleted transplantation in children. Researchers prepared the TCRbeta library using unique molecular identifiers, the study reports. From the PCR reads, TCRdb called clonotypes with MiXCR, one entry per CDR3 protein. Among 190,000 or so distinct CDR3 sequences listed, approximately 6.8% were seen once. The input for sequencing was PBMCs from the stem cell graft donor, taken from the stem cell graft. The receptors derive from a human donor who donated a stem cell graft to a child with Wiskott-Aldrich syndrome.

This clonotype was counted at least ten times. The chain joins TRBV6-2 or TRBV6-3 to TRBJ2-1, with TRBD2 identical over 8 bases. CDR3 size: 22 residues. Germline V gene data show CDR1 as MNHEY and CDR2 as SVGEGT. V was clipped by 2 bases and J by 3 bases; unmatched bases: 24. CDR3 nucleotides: TGTGCCAGCAGTTACCCTCGTGGCAGCGGGAGTTGGGGCTCTCAGGTCTACAATGAGCAGTTCTTC. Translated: CASSYPRGSGSWGSQVYNEQFF.

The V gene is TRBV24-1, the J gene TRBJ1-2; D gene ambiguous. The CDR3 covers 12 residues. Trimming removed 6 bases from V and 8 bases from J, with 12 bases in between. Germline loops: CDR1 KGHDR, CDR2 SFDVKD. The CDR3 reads CATSLGVTGYTF. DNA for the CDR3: TGTGCCACCAGTCTGGGCGTAACGGGCTACACCTTC.

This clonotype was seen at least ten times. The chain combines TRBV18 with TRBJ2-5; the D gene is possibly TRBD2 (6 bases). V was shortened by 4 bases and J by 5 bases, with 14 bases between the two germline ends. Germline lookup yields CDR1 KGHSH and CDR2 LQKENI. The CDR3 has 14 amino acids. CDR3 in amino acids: CASSRTSSRETQYF. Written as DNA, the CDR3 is TGTGCCAGCTCACGAACTAGCTCGAGGGAGACCCAGTACTTC.

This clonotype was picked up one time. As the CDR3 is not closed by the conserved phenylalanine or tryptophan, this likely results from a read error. The CDR3 sequence is CASRRDSNQPQHV. The DNA for the CDR3 is TGTGCTAGCAGACGGGACAGCAATCAGCCCCAGCATGTT. V is TRBV6-1 and J is TRBJ1-5, with a possible D match to TRBD1 (5 bases). The CDR3 runs 13 residues. Germline lookup yields CDR1 MNHNS and CDR2 SASEGT.

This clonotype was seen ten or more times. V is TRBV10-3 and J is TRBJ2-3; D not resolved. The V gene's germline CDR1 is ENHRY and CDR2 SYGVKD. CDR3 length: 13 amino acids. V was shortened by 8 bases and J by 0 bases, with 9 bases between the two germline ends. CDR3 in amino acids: CAIPVTSTDTQYF. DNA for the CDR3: TGTGCCATCCCGGTGACTAGCACAGATACGCAGTATTTT.

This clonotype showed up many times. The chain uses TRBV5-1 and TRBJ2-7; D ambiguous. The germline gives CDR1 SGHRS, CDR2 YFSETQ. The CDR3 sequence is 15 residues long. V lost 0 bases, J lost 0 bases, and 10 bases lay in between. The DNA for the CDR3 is TGCGCCAGCAGCTTGGAGCTGGGCAGCTCCTACGAGCAGTACTTC. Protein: CASSLELGSSYEQYF.

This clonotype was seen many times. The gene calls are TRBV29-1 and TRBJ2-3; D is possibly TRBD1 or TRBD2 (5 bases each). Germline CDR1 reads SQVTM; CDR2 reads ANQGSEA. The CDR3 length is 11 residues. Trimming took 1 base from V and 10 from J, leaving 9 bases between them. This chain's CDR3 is CSVEARGAQYF. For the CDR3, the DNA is TGCAGCGTTGAAGCCCGAGGGGCGCAGTATTTT.

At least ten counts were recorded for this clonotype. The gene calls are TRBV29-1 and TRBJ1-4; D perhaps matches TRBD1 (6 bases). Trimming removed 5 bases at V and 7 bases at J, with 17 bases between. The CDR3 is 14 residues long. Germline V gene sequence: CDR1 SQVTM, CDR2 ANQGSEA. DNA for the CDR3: TGCAGCGTTCTTCTTACAGGGTCAAGTGAAAAACTGTTTTTT. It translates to CSVLLTGSSEKLFF.

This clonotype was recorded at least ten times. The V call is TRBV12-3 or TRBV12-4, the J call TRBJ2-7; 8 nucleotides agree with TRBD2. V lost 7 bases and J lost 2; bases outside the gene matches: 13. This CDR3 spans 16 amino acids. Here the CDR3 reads CASTSAQAGVPYEQYF. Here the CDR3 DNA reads TGTGCCAGCACCTCCGCCCAAGCGGGAGTCCCCTACGAGCAGTACTTC.

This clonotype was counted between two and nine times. CDR3 DNA: TGCGCCAGCAGCATGGCGGGGGCGAGCACAGATACGCAGTATTTT. Protein sequence: CASSMAGASTDTQYF. The chain carries TRBV5-1 and TRBJ2-3; D perhaps matches TRBD2 (7 bases). Germline V gene lookup returns CDR1 SGHRS and CDR2 YFSETQ. The CDR3 extends over 15 amino acids. The ends were cut back, 4 bases at V and 0 bases at J, with 12 bases in the middle.

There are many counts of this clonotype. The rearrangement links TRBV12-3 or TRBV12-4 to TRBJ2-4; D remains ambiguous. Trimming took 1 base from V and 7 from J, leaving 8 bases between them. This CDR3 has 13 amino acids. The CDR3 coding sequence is TGTGCCAGCAGTTTAGGGGCAGTGAACATTCAGTACTTC. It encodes CASSLGAVNIQYF.

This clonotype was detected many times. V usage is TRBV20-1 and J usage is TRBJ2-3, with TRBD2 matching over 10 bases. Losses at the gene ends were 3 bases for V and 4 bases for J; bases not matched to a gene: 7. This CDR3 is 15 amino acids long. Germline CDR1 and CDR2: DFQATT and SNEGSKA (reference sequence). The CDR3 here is CSASVLAGVADTQYF. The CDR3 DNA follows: TGCAGTGCTAGTGTGCTAGCGGGGGTGGCAGATACGCAGTATTTT.

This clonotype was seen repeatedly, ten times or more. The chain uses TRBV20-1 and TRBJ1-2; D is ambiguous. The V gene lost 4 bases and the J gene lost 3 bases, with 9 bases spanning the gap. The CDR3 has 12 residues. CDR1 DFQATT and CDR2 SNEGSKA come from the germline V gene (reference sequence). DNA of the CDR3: TGCAGTGCTACACCGAACCACTATGGCTACACCTTC. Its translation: CSATPNHYGYTF.

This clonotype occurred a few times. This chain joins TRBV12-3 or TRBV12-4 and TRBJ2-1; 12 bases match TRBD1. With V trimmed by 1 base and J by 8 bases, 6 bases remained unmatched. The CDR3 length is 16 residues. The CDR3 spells CASSLEVGTGGHEQFF. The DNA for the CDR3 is TGTGCCAGCAGTTTAGAAGTTGGGACAGGGGGCCATGAGCAGTTCTTC.

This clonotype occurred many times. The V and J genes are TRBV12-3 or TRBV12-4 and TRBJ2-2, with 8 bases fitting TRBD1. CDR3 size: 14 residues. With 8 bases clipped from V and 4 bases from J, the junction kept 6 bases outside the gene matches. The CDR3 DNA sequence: TGTGCCAGCGGCGGACAGGGCCGCACCGGGGAGCTGTTTTTT. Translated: CASGGQGRTGELFF.

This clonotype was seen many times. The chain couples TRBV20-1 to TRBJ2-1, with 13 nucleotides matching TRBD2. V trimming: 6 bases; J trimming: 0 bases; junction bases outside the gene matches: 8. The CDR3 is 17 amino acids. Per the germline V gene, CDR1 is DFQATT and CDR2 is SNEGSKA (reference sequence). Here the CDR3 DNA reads TGCAGTGCCGTCCCGGGACTAGCGGGGCGCTCCTACAATGAGCAGTTCTTC. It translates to CSAVPGLAGRSYNEQFF.

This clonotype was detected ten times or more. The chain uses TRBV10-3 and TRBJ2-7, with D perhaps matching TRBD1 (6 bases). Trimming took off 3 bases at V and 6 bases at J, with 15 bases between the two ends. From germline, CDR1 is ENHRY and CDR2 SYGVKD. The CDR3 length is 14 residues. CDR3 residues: CAISDSGAESEQYF. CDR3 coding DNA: TGTGCCATCAGTGATTCAGGGGCTGAGAGCGAGCAGTACTTC.

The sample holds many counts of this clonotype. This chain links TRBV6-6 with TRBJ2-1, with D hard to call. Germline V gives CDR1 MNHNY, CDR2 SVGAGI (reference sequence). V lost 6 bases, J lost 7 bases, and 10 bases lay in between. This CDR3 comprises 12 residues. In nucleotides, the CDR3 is TGTGCCAGCAGGACGGATAAGAATGAGCAGTTCTTC. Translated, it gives CASRTDKNEQFF.

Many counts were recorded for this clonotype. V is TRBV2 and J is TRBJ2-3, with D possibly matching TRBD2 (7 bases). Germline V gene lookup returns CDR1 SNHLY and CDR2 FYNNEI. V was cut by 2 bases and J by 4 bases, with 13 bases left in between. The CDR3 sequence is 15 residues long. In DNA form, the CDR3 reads TGTGCCAGCAGTGAATCGGGGGGCCGGTCAGATACGCAGTATTTT. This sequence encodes CASSESGGRSDTQYF.

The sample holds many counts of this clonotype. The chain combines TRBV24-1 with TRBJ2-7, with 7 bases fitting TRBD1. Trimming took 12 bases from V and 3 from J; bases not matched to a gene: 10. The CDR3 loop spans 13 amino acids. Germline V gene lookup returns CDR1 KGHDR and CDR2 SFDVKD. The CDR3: CASQGTADYEQYF. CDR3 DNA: TGTGCCTCACAAGGGACAGCCGACTACGAGCAGTACTTC.

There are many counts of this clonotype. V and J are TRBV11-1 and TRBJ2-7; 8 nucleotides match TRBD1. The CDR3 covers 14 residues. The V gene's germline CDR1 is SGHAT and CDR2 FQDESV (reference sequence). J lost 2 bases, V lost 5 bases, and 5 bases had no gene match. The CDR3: CASSPGQVPYEQYF. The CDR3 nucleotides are TGTGCCAGCAGCCCGGGACAGGTCCCCTACGAGCAGTACTTC.

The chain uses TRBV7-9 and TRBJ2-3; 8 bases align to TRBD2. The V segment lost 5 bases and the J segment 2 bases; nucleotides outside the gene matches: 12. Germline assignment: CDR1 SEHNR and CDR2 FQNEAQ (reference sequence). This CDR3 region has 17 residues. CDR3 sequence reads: CASSPTPRGRITDTQYF. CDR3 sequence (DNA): TGTGCCAGCAGCCCAACCCCTCGCGGGAGGATCACAGATACGCAGTATTTT.

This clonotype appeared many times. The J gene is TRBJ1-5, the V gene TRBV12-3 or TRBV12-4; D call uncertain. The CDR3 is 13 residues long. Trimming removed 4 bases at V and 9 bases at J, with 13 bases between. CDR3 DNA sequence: TGTGCCAGCAGTTCCCCTCGGGAAAGGCCCCAGCATTTT. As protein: CASSSPRERPQHF.

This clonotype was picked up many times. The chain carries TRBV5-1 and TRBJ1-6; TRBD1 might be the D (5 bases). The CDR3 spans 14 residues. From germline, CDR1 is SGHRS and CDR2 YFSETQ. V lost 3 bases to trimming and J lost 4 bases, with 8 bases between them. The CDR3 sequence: CASSYDSYNSPLHF. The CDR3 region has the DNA TGCGCCAGCAGCTACGACAGTTATAATTCACCCCTCCACTTT.

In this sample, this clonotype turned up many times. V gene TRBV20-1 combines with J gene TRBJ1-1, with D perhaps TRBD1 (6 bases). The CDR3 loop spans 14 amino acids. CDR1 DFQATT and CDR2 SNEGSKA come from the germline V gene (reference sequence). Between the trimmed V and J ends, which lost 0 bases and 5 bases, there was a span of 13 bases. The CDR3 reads CSARDGQGSTEAFF. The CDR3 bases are TGCAGTGCTAGAGATGGGCAGGGGTCAACTGAAGCTTTCTTT.

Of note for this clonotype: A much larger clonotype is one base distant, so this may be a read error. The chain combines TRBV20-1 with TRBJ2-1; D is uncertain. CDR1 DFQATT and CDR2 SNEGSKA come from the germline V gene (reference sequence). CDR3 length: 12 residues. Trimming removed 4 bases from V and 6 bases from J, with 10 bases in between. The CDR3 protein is CSAIPQSNEQFF. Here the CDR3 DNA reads TGCAGTGCTATACCACAAAGCAATGAGCAGTTCTTC.

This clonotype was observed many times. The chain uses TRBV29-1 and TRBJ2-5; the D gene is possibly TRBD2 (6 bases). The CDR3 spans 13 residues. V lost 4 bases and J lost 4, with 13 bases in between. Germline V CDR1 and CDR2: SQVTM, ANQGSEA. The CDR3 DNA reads TGCAGCGTTGCATGGGACTCTCGAGAGACCCAGTACTTC. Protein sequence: CSVAWDSRETQYF.

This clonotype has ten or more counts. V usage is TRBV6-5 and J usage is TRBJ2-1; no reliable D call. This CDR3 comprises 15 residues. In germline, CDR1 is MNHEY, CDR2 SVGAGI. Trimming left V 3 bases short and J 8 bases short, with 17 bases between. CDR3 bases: TGTGCCAGCAGTTATGGGTCAGGAGATTTCGATGAGCAGTTCTTC. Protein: CASSYGSGDFDEQFF.

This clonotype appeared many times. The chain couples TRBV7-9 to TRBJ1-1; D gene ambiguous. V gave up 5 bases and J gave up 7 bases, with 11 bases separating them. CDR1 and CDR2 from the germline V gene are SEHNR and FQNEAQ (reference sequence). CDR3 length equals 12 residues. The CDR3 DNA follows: TGTGCCAGCAGCCCGCGGTTGGGTGAAGCTTTCTTT. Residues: CASSPRLGEAFF.

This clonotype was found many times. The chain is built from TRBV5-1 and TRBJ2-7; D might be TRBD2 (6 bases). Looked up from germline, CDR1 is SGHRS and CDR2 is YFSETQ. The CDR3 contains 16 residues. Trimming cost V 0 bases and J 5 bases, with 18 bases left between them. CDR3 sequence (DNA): TGCGCCAGCAGCTTGGATGGTCGCGGGGTGAAGAACGAGCAGTACTTC. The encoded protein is CASSLDGRGVKNEQYF. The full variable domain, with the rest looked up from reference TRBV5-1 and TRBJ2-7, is KAGVTQTPRYLIKTRGQQVTLSCSPISGHRSVSWYQQTPGQGLQFLFEYFSETQRNKGNFPGRFSGRQFSNSRSEMNVSTLELGDSALYLCASSLDGRGVKNEQYFGPGTRLTVT.

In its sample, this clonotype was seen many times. The CDR3 DNA reads as TGTGCCAGCAGCTTAAGCGGGGGGGACACCGGGGAGCTGTTTTTT. Translating it yields CASSLSGGDTGELFF. The chain couples TRBV7-8 to TRBJ2-2; 10 bases match TRBD2. Germline V gene data show CDR1 as SGHVS and CDR2 as FQNEAQ. CDR3 length equals 15 residues. J lost 3 bases, V lost 2 bases, and 0 bases had no gene match.

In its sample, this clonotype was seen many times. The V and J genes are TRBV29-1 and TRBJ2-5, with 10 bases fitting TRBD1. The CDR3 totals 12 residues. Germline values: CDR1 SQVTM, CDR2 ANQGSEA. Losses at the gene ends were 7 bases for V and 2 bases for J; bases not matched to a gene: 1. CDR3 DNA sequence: TGCAGCGCGGACAGGGGGCAAGAGACCCAGTACTTC. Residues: CSADRGQETQYF.